A selection of T cell receptor beta chains follows, all from one sample in a study of OX40 agonist ivuxolimab in advanced cancers. Measured with immunoSEQ multiplex PCR; TCRdb has only the in-frame clones, and not every one. The table lists roughly 76,000 clones, around 87% of them singletons. The source material was CD4+ or CD8+ T cells sorted from blood, sampled in a trial of the OX40 agonist ivuxolimab. All receptors derive from an adult with an advanced solid tumor such as melanoma, head and neck, liver or kidney cancer. Each CDR3 is given with its conserved first and last residue. A D gene is named only where the DNA matches it firmly. Some rows mark clone size as missing; the rest say once, few, many or name a class of expanded clone.

TRBJ2-1 | . | TRBV7-9 | . | TGTGCCATAACCCACAGAGACTCCTACAATGAGCAGTTCTTC | CAITHRDSYNEQFF
TRBJ2-3 | . | TRBV27 | TRBD1 | TGTGCCAGCAGTTTACAGGGGGCGGGGACAGATACGCAGTATTTT | CASSLQGAGTDTQYF
TRBJ1-5 | . | TRBV10-3 | TRBD1 | TGTGCCATCAGTGAGACAGGGGGCAGGAGTCAGCCCCAGCATTTT | CAISETGGRSQPQHF
TRBJ2-3 | . | TRBV27 | . | TGTGCCAGCAACCGTTTTGGGGTCCCTCCAGATACGCAGTATTTT | CASNRFGVPPDTQYF
TRBJ1-6 | . | TRBV6-5 | . | TGTGCCAGCAGTGAGCTCTCCTATAATTCACCCCTCCACTTT | CASSELSYNSPLHF
TRBJ2-3 | . | TRBV4-2 | . | TGTGCCAGCAGCCTTCGACTGGGACCTGGGCAGTATTTT | CASSLRLGPGQYF
TRBJ2-3 | . | TRBV9 | TRBD2 | TGTGCCAGCAGCGTAATGCGGGGGGGCGGCACAGATACGCAGTATTTT | CASSVMRGGGTDTQYF
TRBJ1-4 | . | TRBV9 | TRBD1 | TGTGCCAGCAGCCCAGGGGGGAGAGGTGAAAAACTGTTTTTT | CASSPGGRGEKLFF
TRBJ2-3 | . | TRBV28 | TRBD2 | TGTGCCAGCAGTTCGGGGGGGGTGAGGCTATCTAGCACAGATACGCAGTATTTT | CASSSGGVRLSSTDTQYF
TRBJ1-5 | . | TRBV5-1 | . | TGCGCCAGCAGCTTGGGGGACAAAAATCAGCCCCAGCATTTT | CASSLGDKNQPQHF
TRBJ2-3 | . | TRBV5-1 | . | TGCGCCAGCAGGCCCGGGACTTCCCTAAATACGCAGTATTTT | CASRPGTSLNTQYF
TRBJ2-1 | . | TRBV5-5 | . | TGTGCCAGCAGCCCCTCTGGACTCGGTTTCAGTGAGCAGTTCTTC | CASSPSGLGFSEQFF
TRBJ1-5 | . | TRBV28 | TRBD1 | TGTGCCAGCAGTCCACCGGGACAGGGGCGTCAGCCCCAGCATTTT | CASSPPGQGRQPQHF
TRBJ2-4 | . | TRBV28 | . | TGTGCCAGCAGGTCCAAAAGCGCCGGACAGAACAAAAACATTCAGTACTTC | CASRSKSAGQNKNIQYF
TRBJ2-2 | . | TRBV9 | . | TGTGCCAGCAGCGTAGGACTACCGCCGGGCACCGGGGAGCTGTTTTTT | CASSVGLPPGTGELFF
TRBJ1-5 | . | TRBV7-2 | . | TGTGCCAGCAGCTCGGGGGCCGATCAGCCCCAGCATTTT | CASSSGADQPQHF
TRBJ2-5 | . | TRBV4-3 | TRBD2 | TGCGCCAGCAGCCAAGGACTAGCGGGGGGACAAGAGACCCAGTACTTC | CASSQGLAGGQETQYF
TRBJ1-2 | . | TRBV30 | . | TGTGCCTGGAGTATAAGGGCGCGGGGCTACACCTTC | CAWSIRARGYTF
TRBJ2-5 | . | TRBV7-2 | . | TGTGCCAGCAGCTTATTCTCGAGGGGGAACCAAGAGACCCAGTACTTC | CASSLFSRGNQETQYF
TRBJ2-3 | . | TRBV18 | . | TGTGCCAGCTCACTTCCGTACCAATCCACAGATACGCAGTATTTT | CASSLPYQSTDTQYF
TRBJ1-1 | . | TRBV6-5 | . | TGTGCCAGCACTACCACAGTTTGGGGGACTGAAGCTTTCTTT | CASTTTVWGTEAFF
TRBJ1-6 | . | TRBV28 | . | TGTGCCAGCAGTTTACCCGGGGAAAATTCACCCCTCCACTTT | CASSLPGENSPLHF
TRBJ1-2 | . | TRBV5-1 | . | TGCGCCAGCACCTCCGATTCGGGCCCTCTAGCTTATGGCTACACCTTC | CASTSDSGPLAYGYTF
TRBJ1-1 | . | TRBV13 | . | TGTGCCAGCAGCTCCCGCGGGGGGGGGACTGAAGCTTTCTTT | CASSSRGGGTEAFF
TRBJ1-2 | . | TRBV27 | TRBD1 | TGTGCCAGCACCCTAAGGACAGGGGGTAGTGTGACCTATGGCTACACCTTC | CASTLRTGGSVTYGYTF
TRBJ1-1 | few | TRBV28 | . | TGTGCCAGCACCCATGGGCTATGGGCTTTCTTT | CASTHGLWAFF
TRBJ1-1 | . | TRBV7-9 | . | TGTGCCAGCAGCTTAAACGGACAAGAAGCTTTCTTT | CASSLNGQEAFF
TRBJ2-3 | . | TRBV9 | . | TGTGCCAGCAGTGACCTTCGTAGCGGCCTGGGTACAGATACGCAGTATTTT | CASSDLRSGLGTDTQYF
TRBJ1-2 | . | TRBV28 | TRBD1 | TGTGCCACCCAAAATGCCGGGACAGGGACCTATGGCTACACCTTC | CATQNAGTGTYGYTF
TRBJ1-1 | once | TRBV7-9 | . | TGTGCCAGCGGCCTGACAGATATGAACACTGAAGCTTTCTTT | CASGLTDMNTEAFF
TRBJ2-3 | . | TRBV5-1 | TRBD1 | TGCGCCAGCAGCTTGGACGGGACAGGGGGCGAAGATACGCAGTATTTT | CASSLDGTGGEDTQYF
TRBJ1-2 | . | TRBV7-3 | TRBD1 | TGTGCCAGCAGCGATCTCACAGGGGCAGTCGGGGGCTACACCTTC | CASSDLTGAVGGYTF
TRBJ1-6 | . | TRBV4-3 | . | TGCGCCAGCAGCCAAGTCCCGCCAGGGTGGGGGGGTAATTCACCCCTCCACTTT | CASSQVPPGWGGNSPLHF
TRBJ1-6 | . | TRBV10-3 | . | TGTGCCATCAGCCAGTCAGGGGTTGTTTCACCCCTCCACTTT | CAISQSGVVSPLHF
TRBJ1-5 | . | TRBV7-2 | TRBD1 | TGTGCCAGCAGCCAGACAGGGGAGAACCAGCCCCAGCATTTT | CASSQTGENQPQHF
TRBJ2-5 | . | TRBV27 | . | TGTGCCAGCAGTTTGGTCCGGGGACCTCCGGAGACCCAGTACTTC | CASSLVRGPPETQYF
TRBJ1-4 | . | TRBV11-2 | . | TGTGCCAGCAGCTCTCAAATTAATGAAAAACTGTTTTTT | CASSSQINEKLFF
TRBJ1-5 | few | TRBV6-5 | . | TGTGCCAGCGGTCAGGGACAGCCCCAGCATTTT | CASGQGQPQHF
TRBJ1-6 | . | TRBV7-6 | . | TGTGCCAGCAGCTTAGCCAAATCGGATTCACCCCTCCACTTT | CASSLAKSDSPLHF
TRBJ2-5 | . | TRBV7-9 | . | TGTGCCAGCAGCCCGGGTTTTGAGACCCAGTACTTC | CASSPGFETQYF
TRBJ2-2 | . | TRBV5-4 | TRBD1 | TGTGCCAGCAGCTTAGACAGGGTTCGCACCGGGGAGCTGTTTTTT | CASSLDRVRTGELFF
TRBJ2-3 | . | TRBV7-9 | . | TGTGCCAGCAGCTTAGGAGGGGGAAGAAACACAGATACGCAGTATTTT | CASSLGGGRNTDTQYF
TRBJ1-5 | . | TRBV7-9 | . | TGTGCCAGCAGCTTAGATGGGGGGTATCAGCCCCAGCATTTT | CASSLDGGYQPQHF
TRBJ1-5 | . | TRBV11-2 | TRBD1 | TGTGCCAGCAGCTTAGGCGACAGGGTGGCGCAGCCCCAGCATTTT | CASSLGDRVAQPQHF
TRBJ2-1 | once | TRBV29-1 | . | TGCGGCGGCGGGGAAACCTACAATGAGCAGTTCTTC | CGGGETYNEQFF
TRBJ2-5 | . | TRBV27 | TRBD2 | TGTGCCAGCAGTCCCCTTTTCCCGGGACTAGCGGGGGGGCATGAGACCCAGTACTTC | CASSPLFPGLAGGHETQYF
TRBJ2-6 | . | TRBV5-4 | . | TGTGCCAGCAGCTTGCCCAGGAGGGGCTCTGGGGCCAACGTCCTGACTTTC | CASSLPRRGSGANVLTF
TRBJ2-1 | . | TRBV11-3 | . | TGTGCCAGCAGCTTAGATGGGGGGTCTGGGAATGAGCAGTTCTTC | CASSLDGGSGNEQFF
TRBJ2-1 | once | TRBV9 | TRBD1 | TGTGCCAGCAGCCTCGCAGGGGGCATCTACAATGAGCAGTTCTTC | CASSLAGGIYNEQFF
TRBJ2-1 | . | TRBV10-3 | TRBD2 | TGTGCCATCAGGGTCGGGGGGGCGAGCTCCTACAATGAGCAGTTCTTC | CAIRVGGASSYNEQFF
TRBJ1-5 | . | TRBV19 | . | TGTGCCAGTAAGGGTGGAAGCCTGACCTATAGCAATCAGCCCCAGCATTTT | CASKGGSLTYSNQPQHF
TRBJ2-3 | . | TRBV7-9 | . | TGTGCCAGCAGCTTAGCTTCGGGCATGTGGCAGTATTTT | CASSLASGMWQYF
TRBJ2-1 | . | TRBV18 | TRBD1 | TGTGCCAGCTCACCACAAGCCGGACAGGGTGCGGTAGGGCAGTTCTTC | CASSPQAGQGAVGQFF
TRBJ1-2 | . | TRBV10-3 | . | TGTGCCATCAGTGACCCCGGGGCCCCAGATGGCTACACCTTC | CAISDPGAPDGYTF
TRBJ1-2 | . | TRBV6-6 | . | TGTGCCAGCAGTAGGGCTAACTATGGCTACACCTTC | CASSRANYGYTF
TRBJ2-6 | . | TRBV5-1 | . | TGCGCCAGCAGCTTGTCTTCTGGGGCCAACGTCCTGACTTTC | CASSLSSGANVLTF
TRBJ2-1 | . | TRBV7-9 | TRBD1 | TGTGCCAGCAGCCCGACGACAGGGTCCAATGAGCAGTTCTTC | CASSPTTGSNEQFF
TRBJ2-1 | . | TRBV7-3 | . | TGTGCCAGCAGCCCCCAGGGAGACAATGAGCAGTTCTTC | CASSPQGDNEQFF
TRBJ1-2 | . | TRBV9 | . | TGTGCCAGCCGGGGTGAATGGGGAGGAAGCTATGGCTACACCTTC | CASRGEWGGSYGYTF